This TCR beta chain was sequenced in a study of cytomegalovirus exposure and HLA in healthy donors. Germline-derived CDR1 and CDR2 are LGHNA and YNFKEQ. V lost 4 bases to trimming and J lost 0 bases, with 15 bases between them. There are 16 residues in the CDR3. 13 Jbeta primers and 60 Vbeta primers were used for the PCR. Using immunoSEQ multiplex PCR, the repertoire was profiled, and TCRdb retains in-frame clones only, with some absent. This table has 100,000 to 150,000 clones, around three quarters appearing once. The receptor's source is a man aged 25-40 years in good health and CMV-seropositive. Input material: PBMCs. This chain uses TRBV4-2 with TRBJ2-5; possibly TRBD2 for D (6 bases). CDR3 nucleotide sequence: TGTGCCAGCAGCCTCAGCCGGGACTCGTACCAAGAGACCCAGTACTTC. This translates into CASSLSRDSYQETQYF.